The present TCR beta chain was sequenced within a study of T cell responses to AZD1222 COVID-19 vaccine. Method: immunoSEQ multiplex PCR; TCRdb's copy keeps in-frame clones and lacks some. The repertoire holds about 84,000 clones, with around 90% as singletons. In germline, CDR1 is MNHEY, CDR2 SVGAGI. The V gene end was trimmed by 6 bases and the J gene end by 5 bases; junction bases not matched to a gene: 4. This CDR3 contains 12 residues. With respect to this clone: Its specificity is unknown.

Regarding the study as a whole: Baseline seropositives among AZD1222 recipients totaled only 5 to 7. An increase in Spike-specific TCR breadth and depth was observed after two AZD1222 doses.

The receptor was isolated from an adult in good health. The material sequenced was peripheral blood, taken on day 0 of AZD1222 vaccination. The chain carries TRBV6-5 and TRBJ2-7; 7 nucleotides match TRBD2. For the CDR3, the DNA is TGTGCCAGCAGCTCCCGGGGGGACGAGCAGTACTTC. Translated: CASSSRGDEQYF.